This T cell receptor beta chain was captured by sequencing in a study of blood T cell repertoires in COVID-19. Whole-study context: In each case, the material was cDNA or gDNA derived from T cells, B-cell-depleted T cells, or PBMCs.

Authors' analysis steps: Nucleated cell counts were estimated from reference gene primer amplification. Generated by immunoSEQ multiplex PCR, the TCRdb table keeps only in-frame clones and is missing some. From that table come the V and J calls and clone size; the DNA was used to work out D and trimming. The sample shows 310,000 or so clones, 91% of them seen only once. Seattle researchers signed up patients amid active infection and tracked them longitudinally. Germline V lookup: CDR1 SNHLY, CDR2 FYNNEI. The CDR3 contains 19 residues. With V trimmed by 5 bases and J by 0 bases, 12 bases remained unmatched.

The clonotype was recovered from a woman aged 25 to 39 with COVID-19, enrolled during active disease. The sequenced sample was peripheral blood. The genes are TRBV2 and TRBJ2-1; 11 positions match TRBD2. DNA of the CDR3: TGTGCCAGCAGTCCTATCGGGACTAGCGGAATGAGCTCCTACAATGAGCAGTTCTTC. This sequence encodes CASSPIGTSGMSSYNEQFF.